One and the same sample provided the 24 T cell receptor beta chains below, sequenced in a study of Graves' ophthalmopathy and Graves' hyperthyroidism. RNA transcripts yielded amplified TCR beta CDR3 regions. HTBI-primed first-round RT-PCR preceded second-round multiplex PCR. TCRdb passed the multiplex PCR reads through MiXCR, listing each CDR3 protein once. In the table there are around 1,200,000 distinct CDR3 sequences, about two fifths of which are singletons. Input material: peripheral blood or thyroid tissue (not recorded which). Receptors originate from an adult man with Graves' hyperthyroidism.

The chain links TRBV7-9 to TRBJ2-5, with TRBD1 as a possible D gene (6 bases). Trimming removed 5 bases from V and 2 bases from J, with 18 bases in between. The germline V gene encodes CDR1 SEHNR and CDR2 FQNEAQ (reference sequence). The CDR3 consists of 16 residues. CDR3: CASSPRTAGGQETQYF. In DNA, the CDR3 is TGTGCCAGCAGCCCCCGGACAGCTGGGGGTCAAGAGACCCAGTACTTC. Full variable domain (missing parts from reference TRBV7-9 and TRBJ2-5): DTGVSQNPRHKITKRGQNVTFRCDPISEHNRLYWYRQTLGQGPEFLTYFQNEAQLEKSRLLSDRFSAERPKGSFSTLEIQRTEQGDSAMYLCASSPRTAGGQETQYFGPGTRLLVL.

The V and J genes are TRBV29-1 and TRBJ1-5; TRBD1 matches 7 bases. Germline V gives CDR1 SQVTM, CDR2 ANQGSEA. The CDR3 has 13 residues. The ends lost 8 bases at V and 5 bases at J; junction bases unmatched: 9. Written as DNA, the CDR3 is TGCAGCTTAGGGGACAGCGCCCATCAGCCCCAGCATTTT. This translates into CSLGDSAHQPQHF.

The CDR3 coding sequence is TGCAGTGCTGCACCCCTAAGACAAGAGACCCAGTACTTC. As protein: CSAAPLRQETQYF. V and J are TRBV20-1 and TRBJ2-5, with D unclear. Looked up from germline, CDR1 is DFQATT and CDR2 is SNEGSKA (reference sequence). V was clipped by 5 bases and J by 2 bases, with 12 bases between them. The CDR3 consists of 13 residues.

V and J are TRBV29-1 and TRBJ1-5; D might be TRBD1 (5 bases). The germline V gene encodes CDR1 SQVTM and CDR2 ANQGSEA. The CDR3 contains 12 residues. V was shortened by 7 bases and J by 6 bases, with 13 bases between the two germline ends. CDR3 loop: CSAWEGTQPQHF. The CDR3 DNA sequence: TGCAGCGCCTGGGAAGGGACTCAGCCCCAGCATTTT.

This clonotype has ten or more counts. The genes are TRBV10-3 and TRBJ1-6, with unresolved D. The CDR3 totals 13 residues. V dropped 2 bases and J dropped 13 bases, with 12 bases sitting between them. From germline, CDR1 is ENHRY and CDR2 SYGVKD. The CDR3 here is CAISEAVRVPLHF. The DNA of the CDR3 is TGTGCCATCAGTGAGGCGGTTCGGGTCCCCCTCCACTTT.

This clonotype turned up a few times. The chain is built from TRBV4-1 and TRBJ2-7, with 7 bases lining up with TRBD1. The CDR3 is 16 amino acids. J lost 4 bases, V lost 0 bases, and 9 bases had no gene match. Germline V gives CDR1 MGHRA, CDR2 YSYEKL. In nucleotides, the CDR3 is TGCGCCAGCAGCCAAGAGGGCAGGGGGACCTCGTACGAGCAGTACTTC. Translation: CASSQEGRGTSYEQYF.

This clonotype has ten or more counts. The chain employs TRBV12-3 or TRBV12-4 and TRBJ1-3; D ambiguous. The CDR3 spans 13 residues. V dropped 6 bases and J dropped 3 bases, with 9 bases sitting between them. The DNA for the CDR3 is TGTGCCAGCAGCGGGAGAGATGGAAACACCATATATTTT. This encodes CASSGRDGNTIYF.

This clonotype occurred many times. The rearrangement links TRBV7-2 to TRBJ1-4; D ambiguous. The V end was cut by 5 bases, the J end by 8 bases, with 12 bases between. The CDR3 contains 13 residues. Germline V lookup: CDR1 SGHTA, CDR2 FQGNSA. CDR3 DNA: TGTGCCAGCAGCCCCGGGCTTCAAGAAAAACTGTTTTTT. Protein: CASSPGLQEKLFF.

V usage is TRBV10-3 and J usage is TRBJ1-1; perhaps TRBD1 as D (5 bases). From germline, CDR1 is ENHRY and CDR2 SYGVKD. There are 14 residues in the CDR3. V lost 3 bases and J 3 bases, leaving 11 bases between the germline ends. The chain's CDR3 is CAISDSGAHTEAFF. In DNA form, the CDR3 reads TGTGCCATCAGTGATAGCGGGGCGCACACTGAAGCTTTCTTT.

CDR3 sequence (DNA): TGTGCCAGCACCGACGGGATAGGGGGTTGGCATCAGCCCCAGCATTTT. It codes for CASTDGIGGWHQPQHF. The chain joins TRBV12-3 or TRBV12-4 to TRBJ1-5, with D maybe TRBD1 (6 bases). Trimming removed 7 bases at V and 5 bases at J, with 21 bases between. CDR3 size: 16 residues.

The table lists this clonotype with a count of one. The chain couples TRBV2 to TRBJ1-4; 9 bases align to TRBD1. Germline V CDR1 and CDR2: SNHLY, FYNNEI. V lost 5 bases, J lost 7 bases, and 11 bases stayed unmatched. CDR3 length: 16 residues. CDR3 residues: CASSSITGGAGEKLFF. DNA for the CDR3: TGTGCCAGCAGTTCAATCACAGGGGGCGCGGGTGAAAAACTGTTTTTT.

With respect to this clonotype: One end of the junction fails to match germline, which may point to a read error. CDR3 region: CATPSGRVTGELYF. The DNA of the CDR3 is TGTGCCACCCCCAGCGGGAGGGTAACCGGGGAGCTGTACTTC. V is TRBV7-2 and J is TRBJ2-2, with 10 positions matching TRBD2. The CDR3 runs to 14 residues. Per germline, CDR1 SGHTA and CDR2 FQGNSA.

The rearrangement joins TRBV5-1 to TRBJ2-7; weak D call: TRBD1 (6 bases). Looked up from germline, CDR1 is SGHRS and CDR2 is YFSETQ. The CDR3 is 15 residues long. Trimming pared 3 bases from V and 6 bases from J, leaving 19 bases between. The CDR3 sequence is CASSSTTGNGVEQYF. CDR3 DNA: TGCGCCAGCAGCTCTACCACAGGGAATGGAGTCGAGCAGTACTTC.

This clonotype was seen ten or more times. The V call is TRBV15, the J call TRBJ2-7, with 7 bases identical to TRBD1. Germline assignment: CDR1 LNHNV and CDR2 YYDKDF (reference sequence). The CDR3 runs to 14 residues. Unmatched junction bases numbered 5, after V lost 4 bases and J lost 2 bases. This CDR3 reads CATSTLGTAYEQYF. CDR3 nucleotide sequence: TGTGCCACCAGCACCCTAGGGACAGCCTACGAGCAGTACTTC.

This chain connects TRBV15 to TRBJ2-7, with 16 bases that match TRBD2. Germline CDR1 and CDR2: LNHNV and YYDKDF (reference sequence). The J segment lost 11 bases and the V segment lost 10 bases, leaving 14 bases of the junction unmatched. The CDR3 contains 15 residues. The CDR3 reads CASSTPGTSGRAKYF. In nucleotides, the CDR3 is TGTGCCAGCAGTACCCCCGGGACTAGCGGGAGGGCAAAGTACTTC.

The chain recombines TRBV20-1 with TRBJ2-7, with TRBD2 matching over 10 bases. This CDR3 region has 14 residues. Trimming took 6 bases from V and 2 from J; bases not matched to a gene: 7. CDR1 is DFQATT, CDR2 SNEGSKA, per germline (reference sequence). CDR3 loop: CSAKAGTSAYEQYF. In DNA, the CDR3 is TGCAGTGCCAAAGCGGGGACTAGCGCCTACGAGCAGTACTTC.

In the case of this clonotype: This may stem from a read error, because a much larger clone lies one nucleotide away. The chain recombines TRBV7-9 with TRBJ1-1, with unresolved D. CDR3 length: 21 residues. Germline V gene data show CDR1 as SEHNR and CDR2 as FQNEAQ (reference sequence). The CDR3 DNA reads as TGTGCCAGCAGCCCCTTCAGTCCCCACTACCAACCCCACTTCATGAACACTGAAGCTTTATTT. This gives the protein CASSPFSPHYQPHFMNTEALF.

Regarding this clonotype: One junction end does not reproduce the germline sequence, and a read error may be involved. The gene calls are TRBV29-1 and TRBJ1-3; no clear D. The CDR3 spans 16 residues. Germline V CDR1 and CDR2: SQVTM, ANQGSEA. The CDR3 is CSVDTRGTSSGNTIYF. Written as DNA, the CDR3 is TGCAGCGTTGATACGCGGGGAACGAGCTCTGGGAACACCATATATTTT. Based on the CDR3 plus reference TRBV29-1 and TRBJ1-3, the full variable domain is SAVISQKPSRDICQRGTSLTIQCQVDSQVTMMFWYRQQPGQSLTLIATANQGSEATYESGFVIDKFPISRPNLTFSTLTVSNMSPEDSSIYLCSVDTRGTSSGNTIYFGEGSWLTVV.

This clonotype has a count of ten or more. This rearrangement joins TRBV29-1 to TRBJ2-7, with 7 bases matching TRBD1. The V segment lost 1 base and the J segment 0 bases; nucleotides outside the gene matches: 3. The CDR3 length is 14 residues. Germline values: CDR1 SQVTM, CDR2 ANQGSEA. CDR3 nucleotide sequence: TGCAGCGTTGAAGGGGACAGAAACTCCTACGAGCAGTACTTC. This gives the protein CSVEGDRNSYEQYF.

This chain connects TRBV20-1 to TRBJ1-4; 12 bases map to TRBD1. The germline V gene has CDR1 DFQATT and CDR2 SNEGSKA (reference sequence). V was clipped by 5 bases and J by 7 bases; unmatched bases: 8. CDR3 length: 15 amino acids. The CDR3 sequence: CSAWDRGQEGEKLFF. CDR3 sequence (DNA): TGCAGTGCTTGGGACAGGGGGCAGGAGGGTGAAAAACTGTTTTTT.

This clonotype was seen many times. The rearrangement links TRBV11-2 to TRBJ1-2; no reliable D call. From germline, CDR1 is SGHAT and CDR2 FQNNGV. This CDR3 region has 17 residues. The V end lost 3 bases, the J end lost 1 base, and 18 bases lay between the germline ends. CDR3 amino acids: CASSFREEPSFNYGYTF. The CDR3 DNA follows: TGTGCCAGCAGCTTTCGGGAGGAGCCGAGTTTTAACTATGGCTACACCTTC.

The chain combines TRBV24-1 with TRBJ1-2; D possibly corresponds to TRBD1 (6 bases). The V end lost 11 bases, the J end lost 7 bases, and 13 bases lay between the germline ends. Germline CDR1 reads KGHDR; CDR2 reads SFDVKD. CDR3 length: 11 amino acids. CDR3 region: CANREPLGYTF. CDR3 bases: TGTGCCAACAGGGAACCTCTTGGCTACACCTTC.

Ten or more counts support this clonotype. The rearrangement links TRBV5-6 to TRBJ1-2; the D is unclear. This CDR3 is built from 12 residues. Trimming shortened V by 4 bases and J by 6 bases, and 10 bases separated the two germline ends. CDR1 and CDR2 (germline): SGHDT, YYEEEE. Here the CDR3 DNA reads TGTGCCAGCAGCCTACGATGGGATGGCTACACCTTC. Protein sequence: CASSLRWDGYTF.

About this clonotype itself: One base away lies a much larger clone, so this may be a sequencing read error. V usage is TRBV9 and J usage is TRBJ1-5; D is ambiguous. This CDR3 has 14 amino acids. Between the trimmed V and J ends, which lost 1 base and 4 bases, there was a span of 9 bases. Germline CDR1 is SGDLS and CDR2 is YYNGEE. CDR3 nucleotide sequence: TGTGCCAGCAGCGTAAACGGGTTGAATCAGCCCCAGCATTTT. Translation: CASSVNGLNQPQHF.